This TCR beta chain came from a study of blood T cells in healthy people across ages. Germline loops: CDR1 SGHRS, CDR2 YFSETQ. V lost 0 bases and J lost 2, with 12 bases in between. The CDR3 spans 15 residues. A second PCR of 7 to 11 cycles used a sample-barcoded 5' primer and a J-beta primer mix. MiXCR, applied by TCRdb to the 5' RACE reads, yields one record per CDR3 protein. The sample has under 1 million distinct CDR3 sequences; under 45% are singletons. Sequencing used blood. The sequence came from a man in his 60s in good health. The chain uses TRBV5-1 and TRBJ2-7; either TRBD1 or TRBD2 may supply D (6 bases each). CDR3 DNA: TGCGCCAGCAGCTTGGAGGGGGGCGTCACCTACGAGCAGTACTTC. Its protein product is CASSLEGGVTYEQYF. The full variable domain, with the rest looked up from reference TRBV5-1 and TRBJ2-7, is KAGVTQTPRYLIKTRGQQVTLSCSPISGHRSVSWYQQTPGQGLQFLFEYFSETQRNKGNFPGRFSGRQFSNSRSEMNVSTLELGDSALYLCASSLEGGVTYEQYFGPGTRLTVT.